This section outlines one T cell receptor beta chain sequence together with its context. The antigen is undetermined. The authors reverse transcribed all of the isolated RNA, so sequencing captured expressed TCRB transcripts. Assay used: immunoSEQ multiplex PCR; TCRdb lists only in-frame clones, some missing. This sample carries 150,000 to 200,000 clones, approximately 7.8% of them seen once, and the ten largest clones take approximately 0.85%. Purity exceeded 95% in all sorted populations. This specimen belongs to a study of beta chain features in type 1 diabetes. Trimming cost V 2 bases and J 2 bases, with 10 bases left between them. This CDR3 is built from 15 residues. Germline loops: CDR1 SGHTA, CDR2 FQGNSA. Findings and limits, study-wide: Shorter TCRB CDR3s, moderately but significantly so, marked every one of the four CD4+ subsets in Type 1 diabetes patients.

This clonotype was sampled from a woman aged 40 to 50 with type 1 diabetes. The gene calls are TRBV7-2 and TRBJ1-5; D gene uncertain. The specimen sequenced was central memory CD4+ T cells from blood. CDR3 DNA sequence: TGTGCCAGCAGCTTAAGCTCCGATGGCAATCAGCCCCAGCATTTT. It encodes CASSLSSDGNQPQHF.